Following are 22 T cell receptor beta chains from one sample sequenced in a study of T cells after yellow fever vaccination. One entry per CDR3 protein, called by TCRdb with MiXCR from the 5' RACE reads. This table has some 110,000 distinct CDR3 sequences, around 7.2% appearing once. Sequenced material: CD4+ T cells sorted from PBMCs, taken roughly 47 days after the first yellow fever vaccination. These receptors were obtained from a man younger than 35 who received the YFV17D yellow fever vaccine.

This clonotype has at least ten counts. Written as DNA, the CDR3 is TGTGCCAGCAGCCCTCAGACTAGCACAGATACGCAGTATTTT. This gives the protein CASSPQTSTDTQYF. V usage is TRBV9 and J usage is TRBJ2-3; unclear D gene. Trimming removed 4 bases at V and 0 bases at J, with 9 bases between. Germline V gives CDR1 SGDLS, CDR2 YYNGEE. The length of the CDR3 is 14 residues.

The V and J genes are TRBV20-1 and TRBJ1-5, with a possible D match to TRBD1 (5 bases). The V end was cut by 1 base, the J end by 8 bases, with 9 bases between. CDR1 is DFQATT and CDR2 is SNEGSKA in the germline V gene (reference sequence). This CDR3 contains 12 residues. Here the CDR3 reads CSARGGREPQHF. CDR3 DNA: TGCAGTGCTAGAGGGGGGAGGGAGCCCCAGCATTTT.

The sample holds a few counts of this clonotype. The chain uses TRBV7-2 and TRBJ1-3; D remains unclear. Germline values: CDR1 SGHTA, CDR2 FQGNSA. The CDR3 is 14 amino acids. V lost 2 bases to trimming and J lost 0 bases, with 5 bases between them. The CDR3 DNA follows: TGTGCCAGCAGCTTATTTATCTCTGGAAACACCATATATTTT. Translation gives CASSLFISGNTIYF.

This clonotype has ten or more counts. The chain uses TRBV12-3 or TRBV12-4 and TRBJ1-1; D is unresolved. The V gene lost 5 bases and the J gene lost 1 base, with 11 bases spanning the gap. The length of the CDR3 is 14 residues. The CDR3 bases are TGTGCCAGCAGTCCTACCCTTTGGAACACTGAAGCTTTCTTT. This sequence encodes CASSPTLWNTEAFF.

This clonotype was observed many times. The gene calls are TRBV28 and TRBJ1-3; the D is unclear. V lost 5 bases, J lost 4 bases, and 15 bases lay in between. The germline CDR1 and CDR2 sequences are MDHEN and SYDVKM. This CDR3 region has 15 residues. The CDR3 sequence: CASSPGSTLGNTIYF. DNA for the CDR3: TGTGCCAGCAGTCCTGGTAGTACTCTCGGAAACACCATATATTTT.

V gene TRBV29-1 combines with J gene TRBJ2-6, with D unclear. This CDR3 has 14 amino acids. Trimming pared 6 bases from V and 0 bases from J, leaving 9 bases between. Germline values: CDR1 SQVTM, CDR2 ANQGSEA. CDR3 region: CSVRAGSGANVLTF. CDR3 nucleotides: TGCAGCGTCCGAGCAGGCTCTGGGGCCAACGTCCTGACTTTC. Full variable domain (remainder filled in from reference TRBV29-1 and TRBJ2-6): SAVISQKPSRDICQRGTSLTIQCQVDSQVTMMFWYRQQPGQSLTLIATANQGSEATYESGFVIDKFPISRPNLTFSTLTVSNMSPEDSSIYLCSVRAGSGANVLTFGAGSRLTVL.

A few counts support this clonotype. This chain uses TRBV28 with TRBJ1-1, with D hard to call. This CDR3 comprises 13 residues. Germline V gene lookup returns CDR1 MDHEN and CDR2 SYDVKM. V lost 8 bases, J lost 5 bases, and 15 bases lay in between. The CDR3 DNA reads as TGTGCCAGCGGGAAATATAAAGGAACTGAAGCTTTCTTT. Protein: CASGKYKGTEAFF.

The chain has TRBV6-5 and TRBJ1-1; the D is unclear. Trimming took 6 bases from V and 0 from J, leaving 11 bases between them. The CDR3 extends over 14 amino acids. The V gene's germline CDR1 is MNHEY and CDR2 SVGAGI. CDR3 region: CASRYGDMNTEAFF. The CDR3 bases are TGTGCCAGCAGGTACGGCGACATGAACACTGAAGCTTTCTTT.

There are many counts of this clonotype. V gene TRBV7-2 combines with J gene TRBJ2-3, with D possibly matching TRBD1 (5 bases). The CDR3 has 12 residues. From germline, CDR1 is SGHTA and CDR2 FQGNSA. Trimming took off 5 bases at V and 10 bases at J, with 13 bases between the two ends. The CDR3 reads CASSPRTIAQYF. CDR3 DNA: TGTGCCAGCAGCCCCCGGACAATCGCGCAGTATTTT.

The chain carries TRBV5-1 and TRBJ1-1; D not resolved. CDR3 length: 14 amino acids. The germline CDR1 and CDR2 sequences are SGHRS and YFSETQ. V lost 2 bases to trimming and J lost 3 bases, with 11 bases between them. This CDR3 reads CASSFRGMDTEAFF. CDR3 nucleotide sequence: TGCGCCAGCAGCTTCCGGGGTATGGACACTGAAGCTTTCTTT.

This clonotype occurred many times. Here the CDR3 DNA reads TGTGCCAGTAGTATACAGTCCAGGGGGAACACCGGGGAGCTGTTTTTT. Its protein is CASSIQSRGNTGELFF. This chain links TRBV19 with TRBJ2-2; a possible D gene is TRBD1 (6 bases). The V end lost 2 bases, the J end lost 1 base, and 11 bases lay between the germline ends. This CDR3 comprises 16 residues. Germline V gene sequence: CDR1 LNHDA, CDR2 SQIVND (reference sequence).

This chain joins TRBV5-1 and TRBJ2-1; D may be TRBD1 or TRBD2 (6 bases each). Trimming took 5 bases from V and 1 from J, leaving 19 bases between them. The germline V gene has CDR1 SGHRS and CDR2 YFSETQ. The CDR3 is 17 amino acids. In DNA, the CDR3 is TGCGCCAGCAGGAAAGGTACGGGGGCGGCTTCCTACAATGAGCAGTTCTTC. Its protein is CASRKGTGAASYNEQFF.

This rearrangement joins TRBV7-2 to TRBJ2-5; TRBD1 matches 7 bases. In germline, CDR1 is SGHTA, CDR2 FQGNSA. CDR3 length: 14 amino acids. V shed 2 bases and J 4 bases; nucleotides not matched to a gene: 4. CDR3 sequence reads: CASSLRRGSETQYF. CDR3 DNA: TGTGCCAGCAGCTTACGCAGGGGGTCAGAGACCCAGTACTTC.

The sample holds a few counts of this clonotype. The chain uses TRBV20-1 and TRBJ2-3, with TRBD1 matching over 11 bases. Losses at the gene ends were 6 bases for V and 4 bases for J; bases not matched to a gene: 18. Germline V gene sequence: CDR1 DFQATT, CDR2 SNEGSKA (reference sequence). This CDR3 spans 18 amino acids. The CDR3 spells CSAPGQGAGGGRPDTQYF. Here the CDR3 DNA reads TGCAGTGCCCCCGGACAGGGGGCTGGTGGAGGAAGGCCAGATACGCAGTATTTT.

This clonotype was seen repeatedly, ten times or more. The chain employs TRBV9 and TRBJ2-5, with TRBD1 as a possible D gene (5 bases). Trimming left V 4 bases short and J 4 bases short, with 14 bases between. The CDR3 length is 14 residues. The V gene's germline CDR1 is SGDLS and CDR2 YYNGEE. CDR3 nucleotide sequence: TGTGCCAGCAGCCCCCGGACACGGACAGAGACCCAGTACTTC. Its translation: CASSPRTRTETQYF.

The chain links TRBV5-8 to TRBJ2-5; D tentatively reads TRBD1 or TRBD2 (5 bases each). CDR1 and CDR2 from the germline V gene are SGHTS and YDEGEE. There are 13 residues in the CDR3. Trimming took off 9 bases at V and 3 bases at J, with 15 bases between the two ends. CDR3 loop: CAMSPVGEETQYF. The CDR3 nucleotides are TGTGCCATGAGCCCGGTGGGGGAAGAGACCCAGTACTTC.

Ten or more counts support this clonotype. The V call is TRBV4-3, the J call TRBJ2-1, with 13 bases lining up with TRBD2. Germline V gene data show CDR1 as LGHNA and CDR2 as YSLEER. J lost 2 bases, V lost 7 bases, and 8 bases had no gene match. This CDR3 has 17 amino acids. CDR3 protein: CASTPGLAGSPYNEQFF. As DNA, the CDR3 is TGCGCCAGCACCCCGGGACTAGCGGGGAGTCCCTACAATGAGCAGTTCTTC.

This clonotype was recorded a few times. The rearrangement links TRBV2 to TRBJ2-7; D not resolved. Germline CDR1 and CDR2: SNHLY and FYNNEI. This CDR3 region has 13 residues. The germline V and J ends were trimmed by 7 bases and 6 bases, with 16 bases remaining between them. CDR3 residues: CASTLSLPSEQYF. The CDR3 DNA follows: TGTGCCAGCACCTTATCCCTCCCCTCCGAGCAGTACTTC.

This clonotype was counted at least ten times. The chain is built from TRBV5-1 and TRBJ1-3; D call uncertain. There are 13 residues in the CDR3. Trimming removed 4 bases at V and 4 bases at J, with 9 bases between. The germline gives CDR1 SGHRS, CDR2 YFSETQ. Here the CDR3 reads CASSPPGGNTIYF. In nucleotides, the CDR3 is TGCGCCAGCAGCCCGCCGGGAGGAAACACCATATATTTT.

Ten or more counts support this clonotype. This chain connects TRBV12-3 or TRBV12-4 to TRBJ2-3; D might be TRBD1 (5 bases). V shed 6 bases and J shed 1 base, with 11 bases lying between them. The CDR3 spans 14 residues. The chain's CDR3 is CASRARDRTDTQYF. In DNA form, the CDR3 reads TGTGCCAGCAGAGCCAGGGATCGCACAGATACGCAGTATTTT.

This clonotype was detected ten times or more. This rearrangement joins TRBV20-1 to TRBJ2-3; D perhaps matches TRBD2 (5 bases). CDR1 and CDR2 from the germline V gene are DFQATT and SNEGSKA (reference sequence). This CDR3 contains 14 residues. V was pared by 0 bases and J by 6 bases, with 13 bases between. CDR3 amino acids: CSARDPRAGDTQYF. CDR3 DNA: TGCAGTGCTAGAGATCCGCGGGCCGGGGATACGCAGTATTTT.

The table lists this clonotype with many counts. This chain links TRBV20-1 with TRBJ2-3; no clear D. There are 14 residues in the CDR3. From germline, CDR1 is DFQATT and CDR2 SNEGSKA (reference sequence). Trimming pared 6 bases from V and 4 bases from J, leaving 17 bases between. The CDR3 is CSARRIARSDTQYF. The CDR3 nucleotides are TGCAGTGCCCGGCGCATAGCTCGATCAGATACGCAGTATTTT.